These T cell receptor beta chains were read from a single sample in a study of cytomegalovirus exposure and HLA in healthy donors. Data came from immunoSEQ multiplex PCR; TCRdb stores just in-frame clones and leaves some out. Here the sample spans about 100,000 clones, about 95% being singletons. Sequencing input: PBMCs. Receptor source: a young woman in good health and CMV-seronegative. Each CDR3 is given with its conserved first and last residue. Each record gives: J gene, D gene, V gene, CDR3 protein, CDR3 DNA. D genes are given only for firm matches.

>TRBJ1-1|TRBD1|TRBV6-4
CASKTGTGNTEAFF
TGTGCCAGCAAAACCGGGACAGGGAACACTGAAGCTTTCTTT
>TRBJ2-1|TRBD1|TRBV9
CASSPRDRALNEQFF
TGTGCCAGCAGCCCCCGGGACAGGGCTCTCAATGAGCAGTTCTTC
>TRBJ1-2|NA|TRBV5-5
CASSGPGHMRDGYTF
TGTGCCAGCAGCGGCCCGGGCCATATGAGGGATGGCTACACCTTC
>TRBJ2-7|NA|TRBV25-1
CASSGYLYEQYF
TGTGCCAGCAGTGGATACCTCTACGAGCAGTACTTC
>TRBJ2-7|NA|TRBV5-5
CASSFPGGGHSYEQYF
TGTGCCAGCAGTTTTCCCGGCGGGGGCCATAGCTACGAGCAGTACTTC
>TRBJ2-1|TRBD1|TRBV30
CAWTPGWGQGQNEQFF
TGTGCCTGGACTCCAGGCTGGGGACAGGGCCAAAATGAGCAGTTCTTC
>TRBJ2-7|TRBD1|TRBV2
CASSGDRQYF
TGTGCCAGCAGTGGGGACAGGCAGTACTTC
>TRBJ1-4|NA|TRBV18
CASSPPYLLGGEKLFF
TGTGCCAGCTCACCACCGTACTTGTTGGGAGGTGAAAAACTGTTTTTT
>TRBJ1-2|NA|TRBV9
CASSVGRGEVYGYTF
TGTGCCAGCAGCGTAGGCAGGGGCGAAGTCTATGGCTACACCTTC
>TRBJ1-2|NA|TRBV30
CAWSALRYGYTF
TGTGCCTGGAGTGCTCTCCGCTATGGCTACACCTTC
>TRBJ1-2|NA|TRBV5-8
CASSLERGRGLYGYTF
TGTGCCAGCAGCTTGGAGCGAGGGAGGGGACTTTATGGCTACACCTTC